The next 25 T cell receptor beta chains were all read from a single sample in a study of blood T cell repertoires in COVID-19. TCRdb's copy holds only in-frame clones and misses some; the assay was immunoSEQ multiplex PCR. Here the sample spans about 320,000 clones, around 85% being singletons. Specimen: PBMCs or T cells enriched from blood (not recorded which). The receptors stem from a woman aged 30 to 39 who had been exposed to COVID-19.

This clone has only a few counts. V and J are TRBV4-3 and TRBJ1-4; weak D call: TRBD1 (6 bases). This CDR3 has 15 amino acids. The V end was cut by 4 bases, the J end by 7 bases, with 16 bases between. Looked up from germline, CDR1 is LGHNA and CDR2 is YSLEER. The CDR3 loop is CASSRYTGKAEKLFF. In DNA, the CDR3 is TGCGCCAGCAGCCGCTATACAGGGAAGGCTGAAAAACTGTTTTTT.

CDR3 sequence: CASSQDRELSYEQYF. Here the CDR3 DNA reads TGCGCCAGCAGCCAAGACAGGGAATTGAGCTACGAGCAGTACTTC. The genes are TRBV4-3 and TRBJ2-7; weak D call: TRBD1 (5 bases). The V gene's germline CDR1 is LGHNA and CDR2 YSLEER. V was pared by 0 bases and J by 3 bases, with 12 bases between. The CDR3 covers 15 residues.

This clone turned up a few times. The chain couples TRBV7-2 to TRBJ2-7; 11 nucleotides align to TRBD2. With V trimmed by 2 bases and J by 3 bases, 3 bases remained unmatched. Germline CDR1 reads SGHTA; CDR2 reads FQGNSA. CDR3 length equals 15 residues. CDR3 nucleotides: TGTGCCAGCAGCTTAACTAGCGGGGGTTACTACGAGCAGTACTTC. Encoded protein: CASSLTSGGYYEQYF.

The rearrangement joins TRBV5-6 to TRBJ1-5; no clear D gene. CDR1 and CDR2 from the germline V gene are SGHDT and YYEEEE. Trimming cost V 1 base and J 4 bases, with 9 bases left between them. The CDR3 has 14 amino acids. The CDR3 nucleotides are TGTGCCAGCAGCTTGTTTAGAGGTAATCAGCCCCAGCATTTT. The encoded protein is CASSLFRGNQPQHF.

This clone has just a few counts. The V and J genes are TRBV18 and TRBJ1-2, with TRBD1 identical over 8 bases. V was clipped by 6 bases and J by 6 bases; unmatched bases: 9. CDR1 and CDR2 (germline): KGHSH, LQKENI. This CDR3 region has 14 residues. CDR3 residues: CASSLDRGNHGYTF. CDR3 bases: TGTGCCAGCTCTTTAGACAGGGGAAATCATGGCTACACCTTC.

V is TRBV5-6 and J is TRBJ2-5; TRBD1 agrees at 7 bases. V lost 2 bases and J lost 0; bases outside the gene matches: 4. Germline V gene data show CDR1 as SGHDT and CDR2 as YYEEEE. CDR3 length: 15 residues. CDR3 sequence: CASSLGGGYQETQYF. Here the CDR3 DNA reads TGTGCCAGCAGCTTAGGGGGCGGGTACCAAGAGACCCAGTACTTC.

The V and J genes are TRBV19 and TRBJ1-2; D gene ambiguous. The CDR3 runs 14 residues. The V and J ends lost 7 bases and 8 bases respectively, with 20 bases between them. The germline V gene encodes CDR1 LNHDA and CDR2 SQIVND (reference sequence). CDR3 loop: CASNLAGYVGGYTF. The CDR3 region has the DNA TGTGCCAGTAACCTCGCGGGGTACGTCGGCGGCTACACCTTC.

The V and J genes are TRBV19 and TRBJ1-4; TRBD1 might be the D (5 bases). Trimming cost V 3 bases and J 7 bases, with 15 bases left between them. The CDR3 covers 15 residues. Germline V gene data show CDR1 as LNHDA and CDR2 as SQIVND (reference sequence). Written as DNA, the CDR3 is TGTGCCAGTAGTATCGGGGGAGCCCGTGGTGAAAAACTGTTTTTT. This sequence encodes CASSIGGARGEKLFF.

This sequence joins TRBV28 and TRBJ1-5, with D uncertain. V lost 7 bases to trimming and J lost 7 bases, with 17 bases between them. The CDR3 is made up of 14 amino acids. From germline, CDR1 is MDHEN and CDR2 SYDVKM. CDR3: CASMGVLVRQPQHF. CDR3 DNA sequence: TGTGCCAGCATGGGCGTTTTAGTCCGGCAGCCCCAGCATTTT.

The chain employs TRBV2 and TRBJ1-2; perhaps TRBD1 as D (5 bases). Germline V gives CDR1 SNHLY, CDR2 FYNNEI. This CDR3 is 14 amino acids long. Trimming pared 7 bases from V and 8 bases from J, leaving 20 bases between. In DNA form, the CDR3 reads TGTGCCAGCACAGAGGGTGGGGCCGCGGGGGGCTACACCTTC. Protein: CASTEGGAAGGYTF.

V is TRBV13 and J is TRBJ2-1; 8 nucleotides agree with TRBD1. CDR1 and CDR2 (germline): PRHDT, FYEKMQ (reference sequence). The CDR3 spans 13 residues. Trimming removed 5 bases from V and 6 bases from J; junction bases left unmatched: 3. The chain's CDR3 is CASSRTGINEQFF. The CDR3 DNA reads TGTGCCAGCAGCAGGACAGGGATCAATGAGCAGTTCTTC. Supplemented by reference TRBV13 and TRBJ2-1, the full variable domain reads AAGVIQSPRHLIKEKRETATLKCYPIPRHDTVYWYQQGPGQDPQFLISFYEKMQSDKGSIPDRFSAQQFSDYHSELNMSSLELGDSALYFCASSRTGINEQFFGPGTRLTVL.

The chain has TRBV28 and TRBJ1-2, with D hard to call. Germline V gene lookup returns CDR1 MDHEN and CDR2 SYDVKM. This CDR3 spans 16 amino acids. The V and J ends lost 6 bases and 4 bases respectively, with 21 bases between them. The CDR3 here is CASSREVGRNSYGYTF. The CDR3 nucleotides are TGTGCCAGCAGCCGTGAGGTAGGCCGAAATTCCTATGGCTACACCTTC.

The gene calls are TRBV18 and TRBJ1-1; 11 bases are a match to TRBD1. V lost 5 bases and J lost 8; bases outside the gene matches: 7. Looked up from germline, CDR1 is KGHSH and CDR2 is LQKENI. The CDR3 consists of 14 residues. DNA for the CDR3: TGTGCCAGCTCAGGACAGGGGGCGACGGAAGAAGCTTTCTTT. Translation: CASSGQGATEEAFF. Using reference TRBV18 and TRBJ1-1 for the parts outside the CDR3, the full variable domain is NAGVMQNPRHLVRRRGQEARLRCSPMKGHSHVYWYRQLPEEGLKFMVYLQKENIIDESGMPKERFSAEFPKEGPSILRIQQVVRGDSAAYFCASSGQGATEEAFFGQGTRLTVV.

This clone showed up just once. The chain couples TRBV5-1 to TRBJ1-4; tentative D call: TRBD1 (6 bases). The CDR3 runs 15 residues. V was shortened by 0 bases and J by 10 bases, with 16 bases between the two germline ends. The V gene's germline CDR1 is SGHRS and CDR2 YFSETQ. The CDR3 DNA is TGCGCCAGCAGCTTGGATTACAGGGCAGACGGAAAACTGTTTTTT. This encodes CASSLDYRADGKLFF. The full variable domain, rest sourced from reference TRBV5-1 and TRBJ1-4, is KAGVTQTPRYLIKTRGQQVTLSCSPISGHRSVSWYQQTPGQGLQFLFEYFSETQRNKGNFPGRFSGRQFSNSRSEMNVSTLELGDSALYLCASSLDYRADGKLFFGSGTQLSVL.

In DNA, the CDR3 is TGTGCCTGGAGGGAAGGGACAGGGCCGAACACTGAAGCTTTCTTT. Translating it yields CAWREGTGPNTEAFF. The rearrangement links TRBV30 to TRBJ1-1; TRBD1 aligns across 9 bases. Trimming took 3 bases from V and 1 from J; bases not matched to a gene: 6. The CDR3 loop spans 15 amino acids. Germline CDR1 is GTSNPN and CDR2 is SVGIG (reference sequence). The whole variable domain, filled in from reference TRBV30 and TRBJ1-1, reads SQTIHQWPATLVQPVGSPLSLECTVEGTSNPNLYWYRQAAGRGLQLLFYSVGIGQISSEVPQNLSASRPQDRQFILSSKKLLLSDSGFYLCAWREGTGPNTEAFFGQGTRLTVV.

The chain couples TRBV4-1 to TRBJ2-1, with 9 bases identical to TRBD2. Germline values: CDR1 MGHRA, CDR2 YSYEKL. V lost 4 bases and J lost 5; bases outside the gene matches: 9. The CDR3 covers 16 residues. CDR3 sequence reads: CASSRFGTSNDNEQFF. DNA of the CDR3: TGCGCCAGCAGCCGGTTCGGGACTAGCAATGACAATGAGCAGTTCTTC.

In its sample, this clone was seen once. The genes are TRBV5-1 and TRBJ2-5, with 7 bases lining up with TRBD2. The CDR3 is 13 amino acids. The V segment lost 3 bases and the J segment 5 bases; nucleotides outside the gene matches: 4. Germline V CDR1 and CDR2: SGHRS, YFSETQ. The CDR3 here is CASSSTSRETQYF. The CDR3 coding sequence is TGCGCCAGCAGCTCGACTAGCCGGGAGACCCAGTACTTC. The full variable domain, with the rest looked up from reference TRBV5-1 and TRBJ2-5, is KAGVTQTPRYLIKTRGQQVTLSCSPISGHRSVSWYQQTPGQGLQFLFEYFSETQRNKGNFPGRFSGRQFSNSRSEMNVSTLELGDSALYLCASSSTSRETQYFGPGTRLLVL.

The chain joins TRBV9 to TRBJ2-7; 10 bases are shared with TRBD2. Trimming at V came to 2 bases and at J to 7 bases, leaving 6 bases not matched to a gene. CDR3 size: 14 residues. Germline V CDR1 and CDR2: SGDLS, YYNGEE. The CDR3 coding sequence is TGTGCCAGCAGCGTGCTAGCGGGAGTTGGAGAGCAGTACTTC. Amino acids: CASSVLAGVGEQYF.

The chain joins TRBV28 to TRBJ2-7; D may be TRBD1 (6 bases). The CDR3 has 11 residues. V was trimmed by 7 bases and J by 2 bases, leaving 6 bases between them. In germline, CDR1 is MDHEN, CDR2 SYDVKM. The CDR3, as DNA: TGTGCCAGCAAGGGGGCCTACGAGCAGTACTTC. Translation gives CASKGAYEQYF.

The V gene is TRBV28, the J gene TRBJ1-6, with 7 bases lining up with TRBD1. Germline CDR1 and CDR2: MDHEN and SYDVKM. Losses at the gene ends were 8 bases for V and 9 bases for J; bases not matched to a gene: 7. This CDR3 contains 13 residues. CDR3 sequence: CASATGRSSPLHF. DNA for the CDR3: TGTGCCAGCGCGACAGGGCGAAGTTCACCCCTCCACTTT.

In this sample, this clone turned up once. The gene calls are TRBV6-4 and TRBJ2-2; no firm D call. CDR1 is MRHNA and CDR2 is SNTAGT in the germline V gene. Trimming removed 3 bases from V and 2 bases from J, with 7 bases in between. The CDR3 runs 14 residues. CDR3 region: CASSEELNTGELFF. The DNA of the CDR3 is TGTGCCAGCAGTGAGGAGTTAAACACCGGGGAGCTGTTTTTT.

This clone came up many times. The rearrangement uses TRBV2 and TRBJ2-7; the match to TRBD2 covers 14 bases. Per germline, CDR1 SNHLY and CDR2 FYNNEI. The V segment lost 3 bases and the J segment 3 bases; nucleotides outside the gene matches: 10. CDR3 size: 18 residues. The CDR3 protein is CASSDGTSGRISHYEQYF. The CDR3 nucleotides are TGTGCCAGCAGTGATGGGACTAGCGGGAGAATCAGCCACTACGAGCAGTACTTC.

The chain has TRBV9 and TRBJ2-3, with unresolved D. Looked up from germline, CDR1 is SGDLS and CDR2 is YYNGEE. Trimming took off 0 bases at V and 6 bases at J, with 8 bases between the two ends. The CDR3 extends over 13 amino acids. CDR3 DNA sequence: TGTGCCAGCAGCGTAGTGTCCGGGGATACGCAGTATTTT. Its translation is CASSVVSGDTQYF.

This clone was picked up a small number of times. The rearrangement links TRBV19 to TRBJ1-2, with D perhaps matching TRBD1 (5 bases). Germline V gene data show CDR1 as LNHDA and CDR2 as SQIVND (reference sequence). V was clipped by 1 base and J by 5 bases, with 14 bases between them. The CDR3 is 15 amino acids. The CDR3 loop reads CASSIARAAGYGYTF. The CDR3 bases are TGTGCCAGTAGTATAGCCAGGGCGGCGGGGTATGGCTACACCTTC. Looking up the rest from reference TRBV19 and TRBJ1-2 gives the full variable domain: DGGITQSPKYLFRKEGQNVTLSCEQNLNHDAMYWYRQDPGQGLRLIYYSQIVNDFQKGDIAEGYSVSREKKESFPLTVTSAQKNPTAFYLCASSIARAAGYGYTFGSGTRLTVV.

The J gene is TRBJ2-3, the V gene TRBV6-5, with 7 bases lining up with TRBD1. The V segment lost 3 bases and the J segment 0 bases; nucleotides outside the gene matches: 3. The V gene's germline CDR1 is MNHEY and CDR2 SVGAGI. The CDR3 consists of 15 residues. CDR3 nucleotide sequence: TGTGCCAGCAGTTATGGGACAGCCAGCACAGATACGCAGTATTTT. It codes for CASSYGTASTDTQYF.